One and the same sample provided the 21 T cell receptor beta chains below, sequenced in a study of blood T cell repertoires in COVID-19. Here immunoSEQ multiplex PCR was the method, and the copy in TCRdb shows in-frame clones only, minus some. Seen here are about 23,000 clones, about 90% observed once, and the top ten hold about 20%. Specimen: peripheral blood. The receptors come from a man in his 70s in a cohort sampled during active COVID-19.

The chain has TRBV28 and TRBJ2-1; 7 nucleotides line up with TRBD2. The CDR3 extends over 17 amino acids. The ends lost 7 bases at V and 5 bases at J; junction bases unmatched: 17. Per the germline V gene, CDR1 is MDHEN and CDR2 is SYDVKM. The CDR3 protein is CASTRTRGRLRNNEQFF. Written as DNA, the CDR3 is TGTGCCAGCACTCGGACTAGGGGAAGATTAAGGAACAATGAGCAGTTCTTC.

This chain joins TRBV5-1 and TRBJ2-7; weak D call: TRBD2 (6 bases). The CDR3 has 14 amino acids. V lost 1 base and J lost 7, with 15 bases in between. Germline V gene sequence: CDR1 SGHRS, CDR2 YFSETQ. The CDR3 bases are TGCGCCAGCAGCTTGTACAGCCTAGCGATAGAGCAGTACTTC. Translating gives CASSLYSLAIEQYF.

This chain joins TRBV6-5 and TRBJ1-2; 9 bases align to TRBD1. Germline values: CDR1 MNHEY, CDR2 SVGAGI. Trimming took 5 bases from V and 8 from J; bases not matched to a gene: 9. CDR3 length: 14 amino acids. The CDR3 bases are TGTGCCAGCAGTAACGGGGACAGGGTAGCCGGCTACACCTTC. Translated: CASSNGDRVAGYTF.

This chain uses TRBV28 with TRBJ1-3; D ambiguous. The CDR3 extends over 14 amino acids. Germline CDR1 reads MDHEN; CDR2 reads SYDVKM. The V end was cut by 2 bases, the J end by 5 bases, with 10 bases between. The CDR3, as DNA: TGTGCCAGCAGTTTACTGGCCGGGAGAAACACCATATATTTT. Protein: CASSLLAGRNTIYF. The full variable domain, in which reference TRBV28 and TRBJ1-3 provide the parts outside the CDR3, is DVKVTQSSRYLVKRTGEKVFLECVQDMDHENMFWYRQDPGLGLRLIYFSYDVKMKEKGDIPEGYSVSREKKERFSLILESASTNQTSMYLCASSLLAGRNTIYFGEGSWLTVV.

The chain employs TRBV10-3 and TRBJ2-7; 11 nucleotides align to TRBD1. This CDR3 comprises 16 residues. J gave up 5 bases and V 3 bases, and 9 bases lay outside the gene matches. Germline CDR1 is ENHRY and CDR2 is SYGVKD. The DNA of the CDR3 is TGTGCCATCAGTGACCCGGACAGGGGGCTGGACCACGAGCAGTACTTC. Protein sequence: CAISDPDRGLDHEQYF.

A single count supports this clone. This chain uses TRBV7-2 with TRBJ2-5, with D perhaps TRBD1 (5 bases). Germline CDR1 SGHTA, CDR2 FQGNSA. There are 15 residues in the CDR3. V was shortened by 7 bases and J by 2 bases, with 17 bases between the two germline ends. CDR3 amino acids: CASNRAQGRQETQYF. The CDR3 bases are TGTGCCAGCAACCGGGCCCAGGGCCGGCAAGAGACCCAGTACTTC.

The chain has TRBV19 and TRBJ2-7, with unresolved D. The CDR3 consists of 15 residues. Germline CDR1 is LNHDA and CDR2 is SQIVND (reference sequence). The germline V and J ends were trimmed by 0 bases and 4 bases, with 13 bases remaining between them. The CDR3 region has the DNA TGTGCCAGTAGTATAGAAACCCCGAGGTGGTACGAGCAGTACTTC. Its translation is CASSIETPRWYEQYF.

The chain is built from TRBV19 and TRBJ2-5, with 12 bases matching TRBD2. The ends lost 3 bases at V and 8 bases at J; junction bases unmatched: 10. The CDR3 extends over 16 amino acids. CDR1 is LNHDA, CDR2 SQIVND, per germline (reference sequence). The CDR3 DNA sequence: TGTGCCAGTAGTATGGCTAGCGGGAGGGCCGGGAAAACCCAGTACTTC. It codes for CASSMASGRAGKTQYF.

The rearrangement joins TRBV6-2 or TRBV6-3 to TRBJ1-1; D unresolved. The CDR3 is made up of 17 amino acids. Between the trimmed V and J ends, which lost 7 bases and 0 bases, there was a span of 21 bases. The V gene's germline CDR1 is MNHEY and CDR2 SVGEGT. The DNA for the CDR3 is TGTGCCAGCACCCCTCGGGGTCGGGGTTTTATGAACACTGAAGCTTTCTTT. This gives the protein CASTPRGRGFMNTEAFF.

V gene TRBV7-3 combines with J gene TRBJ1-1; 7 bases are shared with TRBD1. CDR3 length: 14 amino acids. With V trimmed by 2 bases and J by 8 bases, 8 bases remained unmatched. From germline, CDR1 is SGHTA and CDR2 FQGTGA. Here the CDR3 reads CASSLSSGGSEAFF. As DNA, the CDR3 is TGTGCCAGCAGCTTATCGTCAGGGGGGTCAGAAGCTTTCTTT.

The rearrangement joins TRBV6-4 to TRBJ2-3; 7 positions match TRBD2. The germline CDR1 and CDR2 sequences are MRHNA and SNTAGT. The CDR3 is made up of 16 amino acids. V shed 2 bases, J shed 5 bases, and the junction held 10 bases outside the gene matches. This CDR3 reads CASSDQRGSPVDTQYF. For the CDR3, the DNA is TGTGCCAGCAGTGACCAGCGCGGGAGCCCTGTAGATACGCAGTATTTT.

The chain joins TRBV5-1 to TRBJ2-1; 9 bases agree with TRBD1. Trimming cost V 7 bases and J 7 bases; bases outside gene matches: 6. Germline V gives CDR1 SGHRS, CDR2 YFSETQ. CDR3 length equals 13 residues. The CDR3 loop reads CASRTGVENEQFF. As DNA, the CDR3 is TGCGCCAGCCGGACAGGGGTCGAGAATGAGCAGTTCTTC. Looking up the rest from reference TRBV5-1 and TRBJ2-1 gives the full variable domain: KAGVTQTPRYLIKTRGQQVTLSCSPISGHRSVSWYQQTPGQGLQFLFEYFSETQRNKGNFPGRFSGRQFSNSRSEMNVSTLELGDSALYLCASRTGVENEQFFGPGTRLTVL.

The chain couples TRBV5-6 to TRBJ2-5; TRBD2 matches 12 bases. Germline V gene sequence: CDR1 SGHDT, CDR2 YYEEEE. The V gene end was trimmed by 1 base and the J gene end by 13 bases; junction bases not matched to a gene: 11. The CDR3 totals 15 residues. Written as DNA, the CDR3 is TGTGCCAGCAGCTTGCGGACTAGCGGGACCCAAGTAACGTACTTC. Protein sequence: CASSLRTSGTQVTYF.

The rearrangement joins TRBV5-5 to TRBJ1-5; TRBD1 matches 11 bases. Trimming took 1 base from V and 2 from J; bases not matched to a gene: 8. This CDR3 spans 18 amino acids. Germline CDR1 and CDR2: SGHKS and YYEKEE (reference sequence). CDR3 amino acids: CASSLSSRTGGGNQPQHF. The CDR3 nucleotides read TGTGCCAGCAGCTTGTCCTCACGGACAGGGGGCGGCAATCAGCCCCAGCATTTT.

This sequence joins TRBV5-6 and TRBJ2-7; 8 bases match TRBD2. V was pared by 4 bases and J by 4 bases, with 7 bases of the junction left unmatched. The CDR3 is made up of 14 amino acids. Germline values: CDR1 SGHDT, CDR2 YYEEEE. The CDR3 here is CASSPTGGVYEQYF. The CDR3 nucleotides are TGTGCCAGCAGCCCCACCGGGGGGGTATACGAGCAGTACTTC.

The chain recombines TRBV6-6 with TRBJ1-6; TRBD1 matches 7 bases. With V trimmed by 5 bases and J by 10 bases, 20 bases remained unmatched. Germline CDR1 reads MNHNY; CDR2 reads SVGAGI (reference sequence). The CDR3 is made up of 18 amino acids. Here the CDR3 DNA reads TGTGCCAGCAGTCGACCCCTCCGGGACAGACGGATTTTATCACCCCTCCACTTT. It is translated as CASSRPLRDRRILSPLHF.

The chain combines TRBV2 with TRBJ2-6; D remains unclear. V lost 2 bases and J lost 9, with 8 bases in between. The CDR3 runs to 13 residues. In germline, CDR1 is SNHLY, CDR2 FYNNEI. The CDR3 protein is CASSESVINVLTF. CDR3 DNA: TGTGCCAGCAGTGAATCAGTGATCAACGTCCTGACTTTC.

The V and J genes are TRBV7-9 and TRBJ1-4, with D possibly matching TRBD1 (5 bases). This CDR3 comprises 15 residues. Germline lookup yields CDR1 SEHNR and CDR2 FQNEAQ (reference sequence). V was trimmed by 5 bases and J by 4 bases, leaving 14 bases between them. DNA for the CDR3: TGTGCCAGCAGCCCCTCCCAGGGCGGTAATGAAAAACTGTTTTTT. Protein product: CASSPSQGGNEKLFF. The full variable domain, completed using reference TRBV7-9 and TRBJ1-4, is DTGVSQNPRHKITKRGQNVTFRCDPISEHNRLYWYRQTLGQGPEFLTYFQNEAQLEKSRLLSDRFSAERPKGSFSTLEIQRTEQGDSAMYLCASSPSQGGNEKLFFGSGTQLSVL.

The DNA of the CDR3 is TGTGCCAGCAGCCGGACAGGGCCGAGGAATCAGCCCCAGCATTTT. It specifies CASSRTGPRNQPQHF. V is TRBV6-5 and J is TRBJ1-5, with 8 bases matching TRBD1. Unmatched junction bases numbered 8, after V lost 6 bases and J lost 4 bases. CDR3 length: 15 amino acids. The germline V gene has CDR1 MNHEY and CDR2 SVGAGI.

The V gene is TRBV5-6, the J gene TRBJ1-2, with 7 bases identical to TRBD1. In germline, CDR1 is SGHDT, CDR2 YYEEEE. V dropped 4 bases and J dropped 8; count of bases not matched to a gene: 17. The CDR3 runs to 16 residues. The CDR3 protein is CASSLRVQGFTRGYTF. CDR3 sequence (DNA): TGTGCCAGCAGCCTCAGGGTACAGGGGTTCACTCGGGGCTACACCTTC.

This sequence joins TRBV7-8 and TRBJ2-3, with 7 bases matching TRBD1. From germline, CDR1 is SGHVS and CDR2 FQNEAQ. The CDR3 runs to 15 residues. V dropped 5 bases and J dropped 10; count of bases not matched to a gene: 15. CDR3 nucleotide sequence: TGTGCCAGCAGCGGCCGGGACAGAACCTCTTTGCCGCAGTATTTT. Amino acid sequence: CASSGRDRTSLPQYF.